One sample yielded the 12 T cell receptor beta chains listed below, sequenced in a study of regulatory T cells in long-lasting Graves disease (dated by TCRdb to the early 2020s). Library method: multiplex PCR. Instrument on record: Illumina HiSeq 4000. TCR beta libraries were built with iRepertoire HTBI primers and Arm-PCR amplification of CDR3 regions. The public reads were reanalyzed by TCRdb: fastp trimming at Q25, MiXCR alignment, in-frame beta chains only. For every CDR3 protein sequence, its rows merge into one entry that carries the most common genes and DNA. In all, the sample holds 400,000 to 500,000 distinct CDR3 sequences, and less than 20% of those were seen once. About 25% of the sample is in the top ten clones. The label giving this sample's time point can be read as: newly diagnosed GD, antithyroid drugs for less than 3 months. For both TCR sequencing and RNA sequencing, RNA was extracted from PBMCs in TRIzol.

This sample also belongs to another study, concerning T cells in Graves' hyperthyroidism and ophthalmopathy.

This specimen consisted of peripheral blood mononuclear cells (PBMCs), obtained at new diagnosis, from a patient treated with antithyroid drugs. The receptors shown here come from a woman aged 18-29 years with Graves disease. Donor details come from another sample of the same person, matched by shared clones.

This clonotype was observed at least ten times. This chain links TRBV7-2 with TRBJ2-1; 10 bases align to TRBD2. Trimming removed 5 bases from V and 5 bases from J; junction bases left unmatched: 18. Germline CDR1 reads SGHTA; CDR2 reads FQGNSA. The CDR3 has 19 residues. CDR3 nucleotide sequence: TGTGCCAGCAGCCCTTATGACAGATTTACTAGCGGGAAGGACAATGAGCAGTTCTTC. Amino acids: CASSPYDRFTSGKDNEQFF.

This clonotype was recorded many times. This chain connects TRBV3-1 to TRBJ2-7; D may correspond to TRBD1 or TRBD2 (6 bases each). The V gene's germline CDR1 is LGHDT and CDR2 YNNKEL (reference sequence). The ends were cut back, 1 base at V and 6 bases at J, with 19 bases in the middle. The CDR3 length is 16 residues. CDR3 in amino acids: CASSQVQGLAMSEQYF. The CDR3 DNA follows: TGTGCCAGCAGCCAAGTTCAGGGGCTAGCGATGAGCGAGCAGTACTTC.

This clonotype was observed at least ten times. The rearrangement links TRBV20-1 to TRBJ2-5; TRBD2 matches at 14 bases. V lost 0 bases to trimming and J lost 1 base; unmatched junction nucleotides: 10. Germline CDR1 DFQATT, CDR2 SNEGSKA (reference sequence). CDR3 size: 19 residues. The CDR3 region has the DNA TGCAGTGCTAGAGATCGGGGACTAGCGGGAGAGGGGCCCCAAGAGACCCAGTACTTC. The encoded protein is CSARDRGLAGEGPQETQYF.

The chain recombines TRBV6-9 with TRBJ2-7; 13 bases line up with TRBD2. Trimming at V came to 3 bases and at J to 6 bases, leaving 8 bases not matched to a gene. Germline V gene lookup returns CDR1 MNHGY and CDR2 SVAAGI. CDR3 length: 16 residues. The CDR3 DNA sequence: TGTGCCAGCAGTTACGATCTGACTAGCGGGAGGTCCGAGCAGTACTTC. The encoded protein is CASSYDLTSGRSEQYF.

This clonotype was found a few times. This rearrangement joins TRBV6-1 to TRBJ2-1; 12 nucleotides line up with TRBD2. CDR3 size: 15 residues. The germline gives CDR1 MNHNS, CDR2 SASEGT. The V segment lost 6 bases and the J segment 6 bases; nucleotides outside the gene matches: 6. The CDR3 reads CASRILAGGRNEQFF. The CDR3 DNA sequence: TGTGCCAGCAGGATACTAGCGGGAGGCCGCAATGAGCAGTTCTTC.

At least ten counts were recorded for this clonotype. This chain uses TRBV11-1 with TRBJ2-7, with 10 positions matching TRBD2. V trimming: 1 base; J trimming: 5 bases; junction bases outside the gene matches: 5. This CDR3 has 15 residues. The germline gives CDR1 SGHAT, CDR2 FQDESV (reference sequence). The CDR3 region is CASSLGLAGVHEQYF. The CDR3 coding sequence is TGTGCCAGCAGCTTAGGCCTAGCGGGAGTTCACGAGCAGTACTTC.

This clonotype was counted at least ten times. The chain links TRBV28 to TRBJ2-1; 9 bases are a match to TRBD1. Germline trimming cut 6 bases from V and 1 base from J; bases unmatched to any gene: 4. CDR1 and CDR2 (germline): MDHEN, SYDVKM. The CDR3 runs to 15 residues. Here the CDR3 reads CASSRQGGSYNEQFF. The CDR3, as DNA: TGTGCCAGCAGCCGACAGGGGGGGTCCTACAATGAGCAGTTCTTC.

The rearrangement joins TRBV6-1 to TRBJ2-7, with 12 bases lining up with TRBD2. CDR3 length: 19 amino acids. The V and J ends lost 6 bases and 1 base, in that order; junction bases with no gene match: 16. Germline loops: CDR1 MNHNS, CDR2 SASEGT. CDR3 sequence reads: CASRFGLAGPRRGSYEQYF. The CDR3 DNA reads TGTGCCAGCAGATTCGGACTAGCGGGACCCCGCCGGGGGTCCTACGAGCAGTACTTC.

This clonotype has ten or more counts. The V gene is TRBV7-3, the J gene TRBJ2-1; D not resolved. The CDR3 covers 13 residues. CDR1 and CDR2 (germline): SGHTA, FQGTGA. V lost 3 bases to trimming and J lost 2 bases, with 5 bases between them. The CDR3 here is CASSLGAYNEQFF. For the CDR3, the DNA is TGTGCCAGCAGCTTGGGCGCCTACAATGAGCAGTTCTTC.

In DNA form, the CDR3 reads TGCAGTGCTAGGGACAGATCGAACACCGGGGAGCTGTTTTTT. Residues: CSARDRSNTGELFF. V and J are TRBV20-1 and TRBJ2-2; a weak D match, TRBD1 (6 bases). The CDR3 loop spans 14 amino acids. Per the germline V gene, CDR1 is DFQATT and CDR2 is SNEGSKA (reference sequence). Trimming cost V 3 bases and J 0 bases, with 8 bases left between them.

This clonotype was observed many times. The J gene is TRBJ1-2, the V gene TRBV3-1, with D unresolved. This CDR3 contains 13 residues. The ends were cut back, 2 bases at V and 5 bases at J, with 9 bases in the middle. Germline V gene sequence: CDR1 LGHDT, CDR2 YNNKEL (reference sequence). The CDR3 protein is CASSQRTDYGYTF. The CDR3 DNA is TGTGCCAGCAGCCAACGGACGGATTATGGCTACACCTTC.

This clonotype was found a few times. V is TRBV20-1 and J is TRBJ1-5; the D is unclear. The CDR3 has 14 amino acids. From germline, CDR1 is DFQATT and CDR2 SNEGSKA (reference sequence). The V gene lost 1 base and the J gene lost 3 bases, with 10 bases spanning the gap. In nucleotides, the CDR3 is TGCAGTGCTAGAGGCGGAACACCCAATCAGCCCCAGCATTTT. Translation gives CSARGGTPNQPQHF.